The rows below give T cell receptor beta chains drawn from one sample of a study of cytomegalovirus exposure and HLA in healthy donors. Measured with immunoSEQ multiplex PCR; TCRdb has only the in-frame clones, and not every one. The repertoire holds 150,000 to 200,000 clones, more than 65% seen once, with 1.5% in the top ten. Sequences were obtained from PBMCs. These receptors all stem from a male donor in good health and CMV-seronegative. Both conserved end residues are part of each CDR3. D genes are given only for firm matches. The listing skips clone size in some rows; elsewhere it reads once, few, many or a size class.

-	TRBV7-9	TRBJ1-4	TRBD1	TGTGCCAGCAGCCCCGGGACAGGGGTGTTTAGCGAAAAACTGTTTTTT	CASSPGTGVFSEKLFF
-	TRBV7-7	TRBJ2-3	-	TGTGCCAGCAGCTCCATTTTAGGGGGAGGGGATACGCAGTATTTT	CASSSILGGGDTQYF
-	TRBV28	TRBJ1-2	-	TGTGCCAGCAGTTTCTCCGGTATCCGGGGCTACACCTTC	CASSFSGIRGYTF
-	TRBV21-1	TRBJ2-3	-	TGTGCCAGCAGCAAAGCGCGGACAGGGGAAGTGGGCACAGATACGCAGTATTTT	CASSKARTGEVGTDTQYF
few	TRBV6-6	TRBJ1-2	TRBD1	TGTGCCAGCAGGACAGGGTCCAACTATGGCTACACCTTC	CASRTGSNYGYTF
-	TRBV19	TRBJ1-2	TRBD1	TGTGCCAGTAGTGCCTCGACAGGGAGAGGTTTTTCTGGCTACACCTTC	CASSASTGRGFSGYTF
-	TRBV4-3	TRBJ2-7	TRBD1	TGCGCCAGCAGCCAAGAACGGGGACAGGGATTTCCCTACGAGCAGTACTTC	CASSQERGQGFPYEQYF
-	TRBV7-2	TRBJ2-1	-	TGTGCCAGCAGATCTAGGTTGGGAGCCCGTAATGAGCAGTTCTTC	CASRSRLGARNEQFF
-	TRBV9	TRBJ1-1	-	TGTGCCAGCAGCGGGGGCAGCCTGGGGGCCAATGAAGCTTTCTTT	CASSGGSLGANEAFF
-	TRBV5-6	TRBJ2-1	TRBD1	TGTGCCAGCAGCTTGGCCGGTCGGCAGGGGGCCTATGAGCAGTTCTTC	CASSLAGRQGAYEQFF
-	TRBV7-7	TRBJ1-3	TRBD1	TGTGCCAGCAGCGAGGGACAGGGCTGCCGAAACTCTGGAAACACCATATATTTT	CASSEGQGCRNSGNTIYF
-	TRBV18	TRBJ2-2	-	TGTGCCAGCTCACCTGCTAGCTCGGTCGGGGAGCTGTTTTTT	CASSPASSVGELFF
-	TRBV20-1	TRBJ2-5	-	TGCAGTGCTAGCCGGGAGCAGACCCAGTACTTC	CSASREQTQYF
-	TRBV5-1	TRBJ2-1	TRBD1	TGCGCCAGCAGCTTCACAGGGGTGTCCTACAATGAGCAGTTCTTC	CASSFTGVSYNEQFF
-	TRBV6-6	TRBJ2-7	TRBD1	TGTGCCAGCATCCAGGGGGCTTCCTACGAGCAGTACTTC	CASIQGASYEQYF